This T cell receptor beta chain was retrieved from a study of T cells in Graves' hyperthyroidism and ophthalmopathy. TCR beta CDR3 region amplification was performed from RNA transcripts. First-round RT-PCR targeting the TCR CDR3 was performed with the HTBI primer set. TCRdb ran MiXCR on the multiplex PCR reads and lists one entry per CDR3 protein. The sample lists about 640,000 distinct CDR3 sequences; more than 20% were seen once. The V and J ends lost 3 bases and 0 bases, in that order; junction bases with no gene match: 14. The CDR3 contains 18 residues. The germline gives CDR1 SQVTM, CDR2 ANQGSEA. This clonotype was observed a handful of times.

Sequencing was performed on blood. The gene calls are TRBV29-1 and TRBJ2-5, with TRBD2 matching over 9 bases. This receptor was identified in a man aged 25-40 years with Graves' ophthalmopathy. The CDR3 protein is CSVDTHKREDRYQETQYF. Written as DNA, the CDR3 is TGCAGCGTTGATACCCACAAGCGGGAGGACCGATACCAAGAGACCCAGTACTTC. The entire variable domain, with the rest obtained from reference TRBV29-1 and TRBJ2-5, is as follows: SAVISQKPSRDICQRGTSLTIQCQVDSQVTMMFWYRQQPGQSLTLIATANQGSEATYESGFVIDKFPISRPNLTFSTLTVSNMSPEDSSIYLCSVDTHKREDRYQETQYFGPGTRLLVL.